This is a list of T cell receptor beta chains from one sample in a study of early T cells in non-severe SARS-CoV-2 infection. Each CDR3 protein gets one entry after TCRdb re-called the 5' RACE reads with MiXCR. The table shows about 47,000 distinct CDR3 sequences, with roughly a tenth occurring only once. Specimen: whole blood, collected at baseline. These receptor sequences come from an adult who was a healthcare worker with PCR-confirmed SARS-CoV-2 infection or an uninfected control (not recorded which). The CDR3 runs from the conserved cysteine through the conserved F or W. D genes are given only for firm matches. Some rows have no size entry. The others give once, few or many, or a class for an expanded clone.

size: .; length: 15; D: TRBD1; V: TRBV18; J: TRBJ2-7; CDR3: CASSPPGGYNYEQYF; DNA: TGTGCCAGCTCACCTCCAGGGGGCTATAACTACGAGCAGTACTTC
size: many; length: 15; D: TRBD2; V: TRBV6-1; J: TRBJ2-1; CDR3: CASSEFRLAGDLEFF; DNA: TGTGCCAGCAGTGAATTCCGGCTAGCGGGAGATTTGGAGTTCTTC
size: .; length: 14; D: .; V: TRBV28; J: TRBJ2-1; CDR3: CASGSAGPGNEQFF; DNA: TGTGCCAGCGGCAGTGCGGGGCCGGGGAATGAGCAGTTCTTC
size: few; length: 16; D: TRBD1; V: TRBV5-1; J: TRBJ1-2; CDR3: CASSFQPGQGAEGYTF; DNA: TGCGCCAGCAGCTTCCAACCGGGACAGGGGGCCGAGGGCTACACCTTC
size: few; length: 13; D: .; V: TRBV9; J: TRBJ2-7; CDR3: CASSVGRQGEQYF; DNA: TGTGCCAGCAGCGTTGGACGGCAGGGAGAGCAGTACTTC
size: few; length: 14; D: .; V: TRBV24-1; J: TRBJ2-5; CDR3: CATSGGDPEETQYF; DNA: TGTGCCACCAGTGGGGGGGACCCCGAAGAGACCCAGTACTTC
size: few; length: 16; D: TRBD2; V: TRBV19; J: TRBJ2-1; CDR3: CASSLGGGITYNEQFF; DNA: TGTGCCAGTAGTCTAGGCGGGGGGATTACCTACAATGAGCAGTTCTTC
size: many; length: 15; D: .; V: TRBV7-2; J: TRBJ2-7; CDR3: CASSSWTDKSYEQYF; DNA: TGTGCCAGCAGCTCATGGACAGATAAATCCTACGAGCAGTACTTC
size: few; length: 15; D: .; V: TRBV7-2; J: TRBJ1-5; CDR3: CASSPGTLRTQPQHF; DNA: TGTGCCAGCAGCCCTGGGACCCTAAGGACCCAGCCCCAGCATTTT
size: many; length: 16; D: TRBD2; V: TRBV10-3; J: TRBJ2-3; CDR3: CAISPGTSGSTDTQYF; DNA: TGTGCCATCAGTCCCGGGACTAGCGGGAGCACAGATACGCAGTATTTT
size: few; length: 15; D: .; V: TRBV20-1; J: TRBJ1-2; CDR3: CSARVVGGWGGGYTF; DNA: TGCAGTGCTAGAGTTGTTGGCGGATGGGGAGGAGGCTACACCTTC
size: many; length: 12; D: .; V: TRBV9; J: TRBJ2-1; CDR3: CASSEPGPRLLF; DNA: TGTGCCAGCAGCGAACCGGGCCCTCGCCTACTCTTC
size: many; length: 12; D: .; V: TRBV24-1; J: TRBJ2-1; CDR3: CATSAPQGRQFF; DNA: TGTGCCACCAGTGCACCACAGGGAAGGCAGTTCTTC
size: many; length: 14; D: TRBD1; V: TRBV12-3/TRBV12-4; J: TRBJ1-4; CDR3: CASSPGQGNEKLFF; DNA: TGTGCCAGCAGCCCGGGACAGGGAAATGAAAAACTGTTTTTT